These 13 T cell receptor beta chains came from one sample sequenced in a study of cytomegalovirus exposure and HLA in healthy donors. Libraries were prepared by immunoSEQ multiplex PCR; TCRdb keeps only in-frame clonotypes and omits some of them. Of 170,000 or so clones in the sample, around 82% are singletons; the top ten hold approximately 3%. The sample consisted of PBMCs. These receptors all stem from a young woman in good health and CMV-seropositive.

CDR3 in DNA: TGCAGCGTTGAACAGGTTTCGGAGACCCAGTACTTC. The encoded protein is CSVEQVSETQYF. V gene TRBV29-1 combines with J gene TRBJ2-5; D is unclear. The CDR3 length is 12 residues. Trimming cost V 2 bases and J 5 bases, with 9 bases left between them. Looked up from germline, CDR1 is SQVTM and CDR2 is ANQGSEA.

The chain joins TRBV6-5 to TRBJ1-2; 7 bases are a match to TRBD1. J gave up 8 bases and V 0 bases, and 3 bases lay outside the gene matches. The CDR3 has 13 amino acids. Germline V CDR1 and CDR2: MNHEY, SVGAGI. The CDR3 spells CASSYSTGKGYTF. The CDR3 region has the DNA TGTGCCAGCAGTTACTCGACAGGGAAAGGCTACACCTTC.

J is TRBJ1-2 and V is TRBV28; D is ambiguous. This CDR3 has 13 amino acids. Germline V gene data show CDR1 as MDHEN and CDR2 as SYDVKM. V gave up 8 bases and J gave up 3 bases, with 13 bases separating them. The CDR3 protein is CASQQPSDYGYTF. The CDR3 DNA follows: TGTGCCAGCCAACAGCCTTCGGACTATGGCTACACCTTC.

This clone occurred once. The chain couples TRBV25-1 to TRBJ1-6; 7 positions agree with TRBD1. CDR3 size: 17 residues. V lost 2 bases, J lost 2 bases, and 6 bases stayed unmatched. Per germline, CDR1 MGHDK and CDR2 SYGVNS. CDR3 residues: CASSEHRGIPYNSPLHF. The CDR3 DNA reads as TGTGCCAGCAGTGAACACAGGGGAATCCCCTATAATTCACCCCTCCACTTT.

The chain links TRBV5-4 to TRBJ1-2; D not resolved. Trimming pared 0 bases from V and 5 bases from J, leaving 11 bases between. The CDR3 runs to 14 residues. Germline-derived CDR1 and CDR2 are SGHNT and YYREEE (reference sequence). In DNA form, the CDR3 reads TGTGCCAGCAGCTTGGCCCCGGACTTATATGGCTACACCTTC. Translating it yields CASSLAPDLYGYTF.

This sequence joins TRBV7-9 and TRBJ2-3, with D perhaps matching TRBD2 (5 bases). Germline-derived CDR1 and CDR2 are SEHNR and FQNEAQ (reference sequence). The CDR3 sequence is 14 residues long. Trimming left V 5 bases short and J 1 base short, with 10 bases between. For the CDR3, the DNA is TGTGCCAGCAGCGCCGCCGGGGGCACAGATACGCAGTATTTT. It codes for CASSAAGGTDTQYF.

The chain is built from TRBV7-9 and TRBJ1-5, with D hard to call. This CDR3 is 12 amino acids long. V lost 8 bases and J 9 bases, leaving 14 bases between the germline ends. Germline lookup yields CDR1 SEHNR and CDR2 FQNEAQ (reference sequence). This CDR3 reads CASSWYRSPQHF. CDR3 DNA: TGTGCCAGCTCCTGGTATCGGTCGCCCCAGCATTTT.

This clone came up many times. V gene TRBV6-1 combines with J gene TRBJ1-2; 9 bases are a match to TRBD1. The CDR3 is made up of 14 amino acids. V dropped 8 bases and J dropped 4; count of bases not matched to a gene: 8. Germline V lookup: CDR1 MNHNS, CDR2 SASEGT. The CDR3 DNA follows: TGTGCCAGCGGTTCTGGACAGGGGAGCTATGGCTACACCTTC. Residues: CASGSGQGSYGYTF.

This chain links TRBV19 with TRBJ1-2; D remains unclear. The CDR3 loop spans 15 amino acids. The V gene's germline CDR1 is LNHDA and CDR2 SQIVND (reference sequence). Trimming cost V 9 bases and J 5 bases, with 22 bases left between them. The CDR3 DNA is TGTGCCAGCAACCCTCCCGCGGCAGTTCCGTATGGCTACACCTTC. This translates into CASNPPAAVPYGYTF.

This rearrangement joins TRBV6-5 to TRBJ1-5; unclear D gene. The CDR3 loop spans 15 amino acids. Trimming removed 2 bases from V and 4 bases from J, with 12 bases in between. Germline CDR1 MNHEY, CDR2 SVGAGI. The CDR3 DNA reads TGTGCCAGCAGTTACGGGCCTGGTCCTAATCAGCCCCAGCATTTT. This codes for CASSYGPGPNQPQHF.

The V and J genes are TRBV4-1 and TRBJ1-4; D remains ambiguous. V lost 0 bases and J 10 bases, leaving 15 bases between the germline ends. The CDR3 extends over 15 amino acids. In germline, CDR1 is MGHRA, CDR2 YSYEKL. CDR3 nucleotide sequence: TGCGCCAGCAGCCAAGAGACTTTTGAACTTGCAAAACTGTTTTTT. It specifies CASSQETFELAKLFF.

The V call is TRBV7-2, the J call TRBJ2-7, with 8 bases lining up with TRBD1. Trimming took 5 bases from V and 6 from J; bases not matched to a gene: 12. CDR1 and CDR2 (germline): SGHTA, FQGNSA. This CDR3 is 15 amino acids long. CDR3 nucleotides: TGTGCCAGCAGCCAGGCCGGACAGGGAAAGTCCGAGCAGTACTTC. This sequence encodes CASSQAGQGKSEQYF.

CDR3 protein: CASSIGLQGLNYGYTF. CDR3 DNA sequence: TGTGCCAGTAGTATAGGACTCCAGGGCCTTAACTATGGCTACACCTTC. The rearrangement uses TRBV19 and TRBJ1-2, with D tentatively TRBD1 (5 bases). Germline V CDR1 and CDR2: LNHDA, SQIVND (reference sequence). V lost 1 base and J 1 base, leaving 13 bases between the germline ends. The CDR3 spans 16 residues.